This T cell receptor beta chain was sequenced in a study of blood T cell repertoires in COVID-19 (TCRdb year 2020). As for the study more broadly: The collaborator samples originated in the United States, Italy and Spain and spanned the acute and convalescent phases of COVID-19. Where available, HLA class I and class II types were obtained from metadata supplied by the sample provider rather than from assay-based typing. The dataset comprised deeply sampled blood TCRbeta repertoires from subjects exposed to, actively infected with, or recovered from COVID-19. The prospective study material was composed of cDNA or gDNA derived from T cells, B-cell-depleted T cells, or PBMCs. The repertoires were made available in a free public database intended to serve as a resource for research on the immune response to SARS-CoV-2. Samples were obtained from the ongoing ImmuneRACE study (first 160 participants) and from about 1,300 subjects provided by 6 global collaborators. A de-identified subject ID, COVID-19 status, age in years and sex were almost always included in the sample metadata.

Overall study results and their limits: The amount of clinical and demographic metadata varied by source and participant and was provided uncurated.

Trimming costs V 4 bases and J 0 bases, and their ends lie 11 bases apart. The CDR1 and CDR2 encoded by the germline V gene are SGHDT and YYEEEE. The CDR3 runs 15 residues from the cysteine to the phenylalanine. The sequence is cut down to CDR3 DNA, 45 bases in frame from base 1. TCRbeta CDR3 regions were amplified from genomic DNA using the immunoSEQ Assay, a bias-controlled multiplex PCR. Per the authors' processing: The number of nucleated cells in each sample was estimated by amplification of reference gene primers within the assay. To quantify the absolute abundance of each unique TCRbeta CDR3 rearrangement, sequence reads were collapsed and filtered. For each sample, productive Simpson clonality was calculated by taking the square root of Simpson's diversity index across productive rearrangements. Entries here come from immuneACCESS through TCRdb and include only in-frame sequences with V and J called. Some clones fail to appear in such tables; in the studies checked, an unresolved V gene covers under half of the shortfall, and the cause of the remainder is unknown. The D gene and trimming were derived from the DNA, and the V and J assignments and clone size from that table. This sample holds over 80,000 clones; 70% to 90% were observed only once. The ten largest account for roughly 3% of the sample.

In the case of this clone: The antigen it binds to is not known. Nothing much larger sits one base from this clone, and base qualities are not available.

Collaborating institutions collected whole blood in K2EDTA tubes following their own protocols. For TCRbeta analysis, collaborators shipped samples in one of three forms: frozen whole blood, isolated PBMCs, or DNA extracted from either of those sample types. The sample consisted of peripheral blood. This TCR came from a woman over 75 with acute or convalescent COVID-19. The chain was built from TRBV5-6 and TRBJ1-3, and TRBD1 may be the D gene, going by 5 matching bases. CDR3 region: CASSKDTFSGNTIYF. The nucleotides read TGTGCCAGCAGCAAGGACACCTTCTCTGGAAACACCATATATTTT.